This T cell receptor gamma chain was identified during a study of gamma delta lymphoproliferative disorders and STAT genes. Study information: Each gamma-chain library started from at least 50 ng of genomic DNA, using the LymphoTrack Dx TCRG Assay.

TCRdb reprocessed the multiplex PCR reads through CATT. The table shows 2,500 to 3,000 gamma-chain clones, with around 8% occurring only once. There are 14 residues in the CDR3. J lost 4 bases, V lost 9 bases, and 11 bases had no gene match. Germline V gene sequence: CDR1 EGSTGY, CDR2 YDSYTSSV. Study-level findings and limits: Most major patient clonotypes were shared with at least one healthy donor.

Genomic DNA from isolated PBMCs served as the sequencing template. Relative to its sample, this clone is medium-sized. Its antigen is unidentified. The chain has TRGV4 and TRGJP1. No J segment appears in TCRdb, so it was assigned here by matching the sequence to germline. The origin of this receptor is a human donor in good health. The sequenced material came from blood. The DNA for the CDR3 is TGTGCCACCCCCCGGAGTGACACTGGTTGGTTCAAGATATTT. It is translated as CATPRSDTGWFKIF.